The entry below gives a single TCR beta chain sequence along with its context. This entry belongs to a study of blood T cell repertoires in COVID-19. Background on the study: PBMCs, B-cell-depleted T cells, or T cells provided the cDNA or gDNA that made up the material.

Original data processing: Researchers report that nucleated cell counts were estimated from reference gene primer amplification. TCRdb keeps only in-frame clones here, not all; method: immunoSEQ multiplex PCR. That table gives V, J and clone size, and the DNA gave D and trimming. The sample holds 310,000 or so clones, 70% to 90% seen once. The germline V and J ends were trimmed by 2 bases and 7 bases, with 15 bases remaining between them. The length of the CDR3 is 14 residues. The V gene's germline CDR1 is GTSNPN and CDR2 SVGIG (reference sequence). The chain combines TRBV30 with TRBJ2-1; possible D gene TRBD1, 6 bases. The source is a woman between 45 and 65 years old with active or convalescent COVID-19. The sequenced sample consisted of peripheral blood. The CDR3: CAWSWGLVDNEQFF. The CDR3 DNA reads TGTGCCTGGAGTTGGGGGCTGGTGGATAATGAGCAGTTCTTC.